One sample yielded the 8 T cell receptor beta chains listed below, sequenced in a study of human T cells and chemical hapten exposure. Indicated time point: patch test 1, 2 weeks after DPC sensitization. This sample's treatment: therapeutic diphenylcyclopropenone sensitization with weekly scalp DPC. Via MiXCR, TCRdb re-called the RACE reads, giving one row per CDR3 protein. This sample carries some 350,000 distinct CDR3 sequences, approximately 6.9% of them seen once, and the ten largest clones take less than 10%. Specimen: whole blood, collected in connection with sensitization to the hapten diphenylcyclopropenone (DPC). These receptors all stem from a woman between 18 and 29 years old with alopecia areata. Some clones in this sample may be carry-over from other donors' samples.

Ten or more counts support this clonotype. This chain links TRBV20-1 with TRBJ2-5, with a weak D call TRBD2 (5 bases). CDR3 length: 14 residues. CDR1 DFQATT and CDR2 SNEGSKA come from the germline V gene (reference sequence). V was cut by 1 base and J by 3 bases, with 12 bases left in between. CDR3 region: CSARGETGKETQYF. The CDR3 DNA sequence: TGCAGTGCTAGAGGTGAAACGGGGAAAGAGACCCAGTACTTC.

This clonotype was found a few times. The chain combines TRBV6-2 or TRBV6-3 with TRBJ1-6, with D perhaps TRBD1 (5 bases). The CDR3 totals 16 residues. In germline, CDR1 is MNHEY, CDR2 SVGEGT. The V and J ends lost 0 bases and 9 bases respectively, with 15 bases between them. CDR3 bases: TGTGCCAGCAGTTACTCGAGGGCGGGGCCGATTTCACCCCTCCACTTT. Encoded protein: CASSYSRAGPISPLHF.

This clonotype has a handful of counts. The rearrangement links TRBV9 to TRBJ1-1, with D perhaps TRBD1 (5 bases). Germline CDR1 reads SGDLS; CDR2 reads YYNGEE. The CDR3 is 12 amino acids. V lost 0 bases and J lost 7, with 7 bases in between. The CDR3 region has the DNA TGTGCCAGCAGCGTAGTGAGGGGTGAAGCTTTCTTT. Encoded protein: CASSVVRGEAFF.

This chain joins TRBV6-5 and TRBJ2-7; the D is unclear. The CDR3 runs to 13 residues. CDR1 is MNHEY, CDR2 SVGAGI, per germline. Trimming took 0 bases from V and 3 from J, leaving 6 bases between them. CDR3 residues: CASSYSHLYEQYF. CDR3 in DNA: TGTGCCAGCAGTTACTCACACCTCTACGAGCAGTACTTC.

This clonotype showed up many times. V and J are TRBV27 and TRBJ2-1; D tentatively reads TRBD1 or TRBD2 (5 bases each). The V and J ends lost 6 bases and 6 bases respectively, with 12 bases between them. CDR1 MNHEY and CDR2 SMNVEV come from the germline V gene (reference sequence). This CDR3 has 13 residues. The CDR3 sequence is CASSEGSVNEQFF. The CDR3 region has the DNA TGTGCCAGCAGCGAGGGGTCCGTCAATGAGCAGTTCTTC.

This clonotype showed up just a few times. The chain joins TRBV5-1 to TRBJ1-1; weak D call: TRBD1 (6 bases). CDR3 size: 17 residues. Germline-derived CDR1 and CDR2 are SGHRS and YFSETQ. Trimming cost V 2 bases and J 1 base, with 18 bases left between them. CDR3 residues: CASSFRWDTPENTEAFF. The CDR3 region has the DNA TGCGCCAGCAGCTTCCGCTGGGACACCCCGGAGAACACTGAAGCTTTCTTT.

This clonotype was counted ten times or more. The V and J genes are TRBV12-3 or TRBV12-4 and TRBJ2-1, with D unresolved. There are 14 residues in the CDR3. Trimming removed 6 bases at V and 4 bases at J, with 13 bases between. CDR3 residues: CASSYTTSYNEQFF. The CDR3 DNA sequence: TGTGCCAGCAGCTACACTACCTCATACAATGAGCAGTTCTTC.

This clonotype was seen many times. V usage is TRBV6-1 and J usage is TRBJ2-1, with D maybe TRBD1 (5 bases). V was pared by 2 bases and J by 16 bases, with 12 bases between. Germline assignment: CDR1 MNHNS and CDR2 SASEGT. CDR3 length equals 11 residues. CDR3 residues: CASSELGAQFF. The DNA for the CDR3 is TGTGCCAGCAGTGAATTAGGGGCCCAATTCTTC.